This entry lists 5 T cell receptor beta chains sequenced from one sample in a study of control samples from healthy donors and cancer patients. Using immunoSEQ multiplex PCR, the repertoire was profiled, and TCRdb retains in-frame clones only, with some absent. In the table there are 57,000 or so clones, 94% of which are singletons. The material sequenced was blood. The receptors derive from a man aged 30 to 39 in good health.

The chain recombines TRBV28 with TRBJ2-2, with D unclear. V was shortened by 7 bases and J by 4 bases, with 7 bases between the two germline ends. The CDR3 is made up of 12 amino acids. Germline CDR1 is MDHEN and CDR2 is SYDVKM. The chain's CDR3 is CASTPGTGELFF. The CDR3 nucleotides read TGTGCCAGCACCCCGGGCACCGGGGAGCTGTTTTTT.

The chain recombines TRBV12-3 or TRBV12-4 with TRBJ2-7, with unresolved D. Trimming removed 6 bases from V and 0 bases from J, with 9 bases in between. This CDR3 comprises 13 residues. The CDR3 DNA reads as TGTGCCAGCAGGCCGACAAGCTCCTACGAGCAGTACTTC. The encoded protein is CASRPTSSYEQYF.

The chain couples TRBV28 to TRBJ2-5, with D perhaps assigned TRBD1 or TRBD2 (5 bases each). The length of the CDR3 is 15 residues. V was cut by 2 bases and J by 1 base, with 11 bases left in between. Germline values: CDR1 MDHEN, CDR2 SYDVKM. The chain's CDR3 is CASSLGGAIQETQYF. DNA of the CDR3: TGTGCCAGCAGTTTAGGGGGAGCTATCCAAGAGACCCAGTACTTC.

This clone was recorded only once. In DNA form, the CDR3 reads TGTGCCAGCAGCGTAGGACAGAAAGAGACCCAGTACTTC. Its translation: CASSVGQKETQYF. The rearrangement joins TRBV7-2 to TRBJ2-5, with D tentatively TRBD1 (6 bases). The germline V gene has CDR1 SGHTA and CDR2 FQGNSA. CDR3 length: 13 residues. Trimming removed 5 bases at V and 3 bases at J, with 10 bases between. Using reference TRBV7-2 and TRBJ2-5 for the parts outside the CDR3, the full variable domain is GAGVSQSPSNKVTEKGKDVELRCDPISGHTALYWYRQSLGQGLEFLIYFQGNSAPDKSGLPSDRFSAERTGGSVSTLTIQRTQQEDSAVYLCASSVGQKETQYFGPGTRLLVL.

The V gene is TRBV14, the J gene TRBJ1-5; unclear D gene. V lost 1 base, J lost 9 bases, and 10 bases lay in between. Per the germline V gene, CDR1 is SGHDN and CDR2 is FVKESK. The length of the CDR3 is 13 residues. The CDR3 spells CASSQVPGGPQHF. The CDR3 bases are TGTGCCAGCAGCCAAGTACCCGGTGGGCCCCAGCATTTT. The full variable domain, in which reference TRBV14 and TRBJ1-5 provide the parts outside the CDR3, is EAGVTQFPSHSVIEKGQTVTLRCDPISGHDNLYWYRRVMGKEIKFLLHFVKESKQDESGMPNNRFLAERTGGTYSTLKVQPAELEDSGVYFCASSQVPGGPQHFGDGTRLSIL.